Listed here are 9 T cell receptor beta chains from one sample, sequenced in a study of cytotoxic CD8 clonotypes in ibrutinib-treated CLL. Generated by immunoSEQ multiplex PCR, the TCRdb table keeps only in-frame clones and is missing some. The sample shows about 89,000 clones, around 73% of them seen only once. The starting material was PBMCs, obtained after 12 months of ibrutinib treatment. These TCRs come from a human donor with chronic lymphocytic leukemia.

Remarks on this clone: A junction end diverges from the germline sequence, so it may reflect a read error. This chain uses TRBV10-3 with TRBJ2-7; D is ambiguous. The germline CDR1 and CDR2 sequences are ENHRY and SYGVKD. The CDR3 is 13 amino acids. The CDR3 sequence is CAIGEVASYEQYF. Written as DNA, the CDR3 is TGTGCCATCGGTGAGGTGGCCTCCTACGAGCAGTACTTC.

The gene calls are TRBV5-1 and TRBJ1-1, with unresolved D. Germline CDR1 reads SGHRS; CDR2 reads YFSETQ. This CDR3 spans 14 amino acids. V lost 2 bases and J 5 bases, leaving 13 bases between the germline ends. The CDR3 sequence: CASSFDSRETEAFF. CDR3 DNA: TGCGCCAGCAGCTTTGACTCCCGTGAGACTGAAGCTTTCTTT.

The chain has TRBV7-2 and TRBJ2-7, with 7 bases that match TRBD2. The CDR3 runs to 15 residues. V was pared by 5 bases and J by 7 bases, with 14 bases of the junction left unmatched. The germline V gene has CDR1 SGHTA and CDR2 FQGNSA. CDR3 loop: CASSARGEGGYEQYF. The CDR3, as DNA: TGTGCCAGCAGCGCCCGGGGGGAGGGAGGATATGAGCAGTACTTC.

The chain links TRBV6-1 to TRBJ1-4, with a tentative D call TRBD1 (5 bases). The CDR3 extends over 15 amino acids. Germline V CDR1 and CDR2: MNHNS, SASEGT. V was shortened by 5 bases and J by 8 bases, with 18 bases between the two germline ends. The CDR3 protein is CASSSGSRGAEKLFF. The CDR3 coding sequence is TGTGCCAGCAGTTCAGGGTCTCGAGGAGCGGAAAAACTGTTTTTT.

J is TRBJ2-1 and V is TRBV7-2; D gene uncertain. V was trimmed by 5 bases and J by 10 bases, leaving 12 bases between them. The CDR3 consists of 12 residues. CDR1 is SGHTA and CDR2 is FQGNSA in the germline V gene. For the CDR3, the DNA is TGTGCCAGCAGCCGACCCGGCCAAGAGCAGTTCTTC. It translates to CASSRPGQEQFF. Full variable domain (rest looked up from reference TRBV7-2 and TRBJ2-1): GAGVSQSPSNKVTEKGKDVELRCDPISGHTALYWYRQSLGQGLEFLIYFQGNSAPDKSGLPSDRFSAERTGGSVSTLTIQRTQQEDSAVYLCASSRPGQEQFFGPGTRLTVL.

This rearrangement joins TRBV5-1 to TRBJ1-5, with 8 bases aligning to TRBD1. CDR1 is SGHRS, CDR2 YFSETQ, per germline. Germline trimming cut 2 bases from V and 7 bases from J; bases unmatched to any gene: 2. This CDR3 spans 13 amino acids. The CDR3 loop reads CASSLQGEQPQHF. In nucleotides, the CDR3 is TGCGCCAGCAGCTTACAGGGGGAGCAGCCCCAGCATTTT.

The chain combines TRBV19 with TRBJ2-2; 7 bases map to TRBD1. This CDR3 is built from 16 residues. Germline-derived CDR1 and CDR2 are LNHDA and SQIVND (reference sequence). Losses at the gene ends were 3 bases for V and 5 bases for J; bases not matched to a gene: 9. CDR3 residues: CASSIDRASRTGELFF. The CDR3 region has the DNA TGTGCCAGTAGTATCGACAGGGCGAGTCGGACCGGGGAGCTGTTTTTT.

The rearrangement joins TRBV7-3 to TRBJ2-2; D call uncertain. Trimming cost V 1 base and J 4 bases, with 4 bases left between them. This CDR3 region has 13 residues. Germline V CDR1 and CDR2: SGHTA, FQGTGA. The CDR3 coding sequence is TGTGCCAGCAGCTTAAAGGGCACCGGGGAGCTGTTTTTT. This codes for CASSLKGTGELFF.

The chain joins TRBV7-8 to TRBJ1-3, with unresolved D. Germline loops: CDR1 SGHVS, CDR2 FQNEAQ. This CDR3 is built from 12 residues. V was cut by 3 bases and J by 4 bases, with 4 bases left in between. DNA for the CDR3: TGTGCCAGCAGCTTCCCGGGAAACACCATATATTTT. It is translated as CASSFPGNTIYF. Based on the CDR3 plus reference TRBV7-8 and TRBJ1-3, the full variable domain is GAGVSQSPRYKVAKRGQDVALRCDPISGHVSLFWYQQALGQGPEFLTYFQNEAQLDKSGLPSDRFFAERPEGSVSTLKIQRTQQEDSAVYLCASSFPGNTIYFGEGSWLTVV.